The next 25 T cell receptor beta chains were all read from a single sample in a study of identical twins. One entry per CDR3 protein, called by TCRdb with MiXCR from the 5' RACE reads. The data hold more than 600,000 distinct CDR3 sequences, with 15% to 20% observed a single time. The sample was also reused in another study, on T cells expressing NK-cell markers.

What was sequenced was PBMCs. The source is a woman under 30 in good health.

This clonotype was picked up many times. The chain has TRBV12-3 or TRBV12-4 and TRBJ2-2; 12 bases match TRBD2. The J segment lost 6 bases and the V segment lost 8 bases, leaving 7 bases of the junction unmatched. The CDR3 has 15 residues. Written as DNA, the CDR3 is TGTGCCAGCCGGGGTACTAGCGGGGGGTCCGGGGAGCTGTTTTTT. Translation gives CASRGTSGGSGELFF.

The chain has TRBV4-2 and TRBJ2-1, with a weak D call TRBD2 (6 bases). The ends were cut back, 1 base at V and 1 base at J, with 11 bases in the middle. The CDR3 has 16 residues. Per germline, CDR1 LGHNA and CDR2 YNFKEQ. CDR3 DNA sequence: TGTGCCAGCAGCCAAGGCGGGGTGCTATCCTACAATGAGCAGTTCTTC. It is translated as CASSQGGVLSYNEQFF.

This clonotype was counted only a few times. V and J are TRBV6-2 or TRBV6-3 and TRBJ2-1, with a tentative D call TRBD2 (7 bases). The CDR3 runs to 15 residues. Per germline, CDR1 MNHEY and CDR2 SVGEGT. V was shortened by 7 bases and J by 8 bases, with 21 bases between the two germline ends. This CDR3 is CASTTPGGQSDEQFF. CDR3 nucleotide sequence: TGTGCCAGCACCACCCCGGGGGGCCAGTCCGATGAGCAGTTCTTC.

This clonotype was counted a few times. V is TRBV20-1 and J is TRBJ2-7; D is ambiguous. CDR3 length equals 14 residues. The V end lost 0 bases, the J end lost 0 bases, and 9 bases lay between the germline ends. CDR1 DFQATT and CDR2 SNEGSKA come from the germline V gene (reference sequence). CDR3 sequence: CSAREGFGSYEQYF. The CDR3 DNA reads as TGCAGTGCTAGAGAGGGGTTCGGCTCCTACGAGCAGTACTTC.

A few counts support this clonotype. The J gene is TRBJ1-5, the V gene TRBV5-5; D remains ambiguous. CDR3 length equals 14 residues. Germline assignment: CDR1 SGHKS and CDR2 YYEKEE (reference sequence). The ends were cut back, 2 bases at V and 3 bases at J, with 9 bases in the middle. CDR3 region: CASSFPGINQPQHF. CDR3 bases: TGTGCCAGCAGCTTTCCGGGCATCAATCAGCCCCAGCATTTT.

The sample holds a few counts of this clonotype. The V call is TRBV11-2, the J call TRBJ2-6, with D perhaps TRBD1 (5 bases). V was trimmed by 5 bases and J by 2 bases, leaving 7 bases between them. Germline V gene data show CDR1 as SGHAT and CDR2 as FQNNGV. The CDR3 is 14 amino acids. CDR3 sequence: CASSPRAGANVLTF. The CDR3 DNA reads as TGTGCCAGCAGCCCCAGGGCTGGGGCCAACGTCCTGACTTTC.

A few counts support this clonotype. The V and J genes are TRBV20-1 and TRBJ2-2; 7 bases map to TRBD1. Germline trimming cut 5 bases from V and 5 bases from J; bases unmatched to any gene: 8. Germline V lookup: CDR1 DFQATT, CDR2 SNEGSKA (reference sequence). This CDR3 contains 14 residues. As DNA, the CDR3 is TGCAGTGCTTTAAGAGGGGGCGCGACCGGGGAGCTGTTTTTT. Its protein is CSALRGGATGELFF.

This clonotype was recorded many times. This chain joins TRBV5-6 and TRBJ2-7; D unclear. The CDR3 totals 15 residues. Germline CDR1 and CDR2: SGHDT and YYEEEE. V lost 1 base and J lost 3, with 14 bases in between. The CDR3 reads CASSLLEIKYYEQYF. The CDR3 DNA reads TGTGCCAGCAGCTTGCTTGAGATCAAATACTACGAGCAGTACTTC.

The chain couples TRBV7-2 to TRBJ2-7, with TRBD1 matching 9 bases. CDR1 SGHTA and CDR2 FQGNSA come from the germline V gene. Trimming took 3 bases from V and 6 from J; bases not matched to a gene: 3. The CDR3 covers 13 residues. CDR3: CASSFRTGAEQYF. In nucleotides, the CDR3 is TGTGCCAGCAGCTTTCGGACAGGGGCCGAGCAGTACTTC. Filled out from reference TRBV7-2 and TRBJ2-7, the complete variable domain reads GAGVSQSPSNKVTEKGKDVELRCDPISGHTALYWYRQSLGQGLEFLIYFQGNSAPDKSGLPSDRFSAERTGGSVSTLTIQRTQQEDSAVYLCASSFRTGAEQYFGPGTRLTVT.

This clonotype was seen many times. The chain is built from TRBV20-1 and TRBJ2-5; TRBD2 aligns across 9 bases. This CDR3 is built from 15 residues. After removal of 0 bases from V and 0 bases from J, the junction contained 2 bases not matched to a gene. From germline, CDR1 is DFQATT and CDR2 SNEGSKA (reference sequence). CDR3 region: CSARDLAGYQETQYF. Here the CDR3 DNA reads TGCAGTGCTAGAGATCTAGCGGGGTACCAAGAGACCCAGTACTTC.

In this sample, this clonotype turned up a few times. The chain links TRBV10-3 to TRBJ2-7; D is perhaps TRBD2 (7 bases). This CDR3 spans 15 amino acids. Germline CDR1 is ENHRY and CDR2 is SYGVKD. Trimming cost V 3 bases and J 5 bases, with 17 bases left between them. The CDR3 sequence: CAISDVGGAVDEQYF. CDR3 nucleotides: TGTGCCATCAGTGATGTGGGGGGGGCGGTTGACGAGCAGTACTTC.

This chain links TRBV5-1 with TRBJ2-1; 10 positions agree with TRBD1. Germline loops: CDR1 SGHRS, CDR2 YFSETQ. The CDR3 is 15 residues long. Losses at the gene ends were 4 bases for V and 0 bases for J; bases not matched to a gene: 1. The CDR3 DNA is TGCGCCAGCAGCGGACAGGGGGGCTCCTACAATGAGCAGTTCTTC. This translates into CASSGQGGSYNEQFF.

This clonotype was seen more than once but under ten times. The CDR3 sequence is CAWNEGYTF. CDR3 nucleotides: TGTGCCTGGAATGAAGGCTACACCTTC. The gene calls are TRBV30 and TRBJ1-2; no reliable D call. Trimming removed 4 bases at V and 8 bases at J, with 5 bases between. The CDR3 totals 9 residues. CDR1 is GTSNPN, CDR2 SVGIG, per germline (reference sequence).

This clonotype was seen a handful of times. The CDR3 spells CASSLSYGPDGYTF. CDR3 in DNA: TGTGCCAGCAGCTTAAGCTATGGTCCCGATGGCTACACCTTC. This chain joins TRBV7-8 and TRBJ1-2; the D is unclear. Germline loops: CDR1 SGHVS, CDR2 FQNEAQ. The length of the CDR3 is 14 residues. Trimming left V 2 bases short and J 6 bases short, with 13 bases between.

This clonotype has only a few counts. J is TRBJ2-1 and V is TRBV7-2, with D uncertain. The germline gives CDR1 SGHTA, CDR2 FQGNSA. The CDR3 is 13 residues long. Trimming pared 3 bases from V and 5 bases from J, leaving 8 bases between. CDR3 DNA: TGTGCCAGCAGCTTGGCAATCGACAATGAGCAGTTCTTC. Translating gives CASSLAIDNEQFF.

This rearrangement joins TRBV2 to TRBJ2-7; D may be TRBD2 (5 bases). V gave up 3 bases and J gave up 1 base, with 19 bases separating them. Per the germline V gene, CDR1 is SNHLY and CDR2 is FYNNEI. The CDR3 is made up of 17 amino acids. CDR3 sequence reads: CASSDKVVGRTSYEQYF. CDR3 DNA sequence: TGTGCCAGCAGTGACAAGGTTGTTGGACGGACTTCCTACGAGCAGTACTTC.

This rearrangement joins TRBV5-1 to TRBJ2-7, with 7 bases lining up with TRBD2. The germline V gene encodes CDR1 SGHRS and CDR2 YFSETQ. V was pared by 7 bases and J by 1 base, with 8 bases of the junction left unmatched. CDR3 size: 14 residues. The CDR3 DNA sequence: TGCGCCAGCTCAGAGGGCGGGGGATCCTACGAGCAGTACTTC. Translating it yields CASSEGGGSYEQYF.

Only a few counts were recorded for this clonotype. The V call is TRBV9, the J call TRBJ2-3; D may be TRBD2 (6 bases). The CDR3 contains 18 residues. Germline CDR1 reads SGDLS; CDR2 reads YYNGEE. V was clipped by 3 bases and J by 2 bases, with 22 bases between them. In nucleotides, the CDR3 is TGTGCCAGCAGCGAGAGGGGTAATAGTGGAGGGGTCACAGATACGCAGTATTTT. Translated: CASSERGNSGGVTDTQYF.

In this sample, this clonotype turned up a few times. The chain carries TRBV20-1 and TRBJ2-3, with a weak D call TRBD2 (6 bases). Germline V lookup: CDR1 DFQATT, CDR2 SNEGSKA (reference sequence). Trimming pared 4 bases from V and 4 bases from J, leaving 15 bases between. The CDR3 length is 14 residues. The CDR3, as DNA: TGCAGTGCTATAGGTCCCTGGGGGGCAGATACGCAGTATTTT. Its translation is CSAIGPWGADTQYF.

The chain joins TRBV6-2 or TRBV6-3 to TRBJ2-7, with no clear D. Trimming removed 7 bases at V and 0 bases at J, with 10 bases between. The germline V gene has CDR1 MNHEY and CDR2 SVGEGT. The CDR3 covers 13 residues. CDR3 coding DNA: TGTGCCAGCATCAAGGGCTACTCCTACGAGCAGTACTTC. Protein product: CASIKGYSYEQYF.

This clonotype was seen only a few times. The chain has TRBV10-3 and TRBJ1-5; tentatively, D is TRBD1 (6 bases). CDR1 and CDR2 (germline): ENHRY, SYGVKD. Trimming cost V 4 bases and J 7 bases, with 11 bases left between them. The CDR3 runs to 13 residues. The CDR3 region has the DNA TGTGCCATCAGTGCTCAGGGGAACCAGCCCCAGCATTTT. This translates into CAISAQGNQPQHF.

This clonotype turned up a few times. The chain recombines TRBV27 with TRBJ2-1; either TRBD1 or TRBD2 may fit D (5 bases each). The V gene lost 8 bases and the J gene lost 4 bases, with 30 bases spanning the gap. This CDR3 has 19 residues. Germline CDR1 reads MNHEY; CDR2 reads SMNVEV (reference sequence). The CDR3 nucleotides are TGTGCCAGCTCTCCGGGCAGGAAGACCGGGACGTACATTTACAATGAGCAGTTCTTC. Its protein product is CASSPGRKTGTYIYNEQFF.

The V and J genes are TRBV5-5 and TRBJ2-1; a possible D gene is TRBD2 (6 bases). This CDR3 is built from 16 residues. Trimming shortened V by 0 bases and J by 6 bases, and 16 bases separated the two germline ends. Germline lookup yields CDR1 SGHKS and CDR2 YYEKEE (reference sequence). The CDR3 DNA reads as TGTGCCAGCAGCTTGGGGGGGACTCCGTCAGGCAATGAGCAGTTCTTC. Amino acids: CASSLGGTPSGNEQFF.

The CDR3 DNA reads as TGTGCCAGCAGTTACGGTGGGGTGAACACTGAAGCTTTCTTT. Its translation: CASSYGGVNTEAFF. The genes are TRBV6-5 and TRBJ1-1; D is unclear. The CDR3 runs 14 residues. Between the trimmed V and J ends, which lost 2 bases and 0 bases, there was a span of 7 bases. The V gene's germline CDR1 is MNHEY and CDR2 SVGAGI.

This clonotype was counted only a few times. V usage is TRBV7-2 and J usage is TRBJ2-1; D is unresolved. Trimming shortened V by 5 bases and J by 4 bases, and 6 bases separated the two germline ends. The CDR3 runs 12 residues. CDR1 is SGHTA and CDR2 is FQGNSA in the germline V gene. The CDR3 sequence is CASSVPYNEQFF. The CDR3, as DNA: TGTGCCAGCAGCGTGCCTTACAATGAGCAGTTCTTC.